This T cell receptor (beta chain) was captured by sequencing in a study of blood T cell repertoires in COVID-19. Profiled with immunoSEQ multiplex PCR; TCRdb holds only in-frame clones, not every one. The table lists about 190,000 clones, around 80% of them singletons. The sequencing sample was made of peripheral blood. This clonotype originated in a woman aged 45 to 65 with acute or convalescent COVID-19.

Written as DNA, the CDR3 is TGTGCCAGCAGCGCGGGACAGGGAGGCGAGCAGTTCTTC. Translated: CASSAGQGGEQFF. The rearrangement uses TRBV9 and TRBJ2-1; 9 nucleotides align to TRBD1. V lost 3 bases to trimming and J lost 10 bases; unmatched junction nucleotides: 5. CDR1 and CDR2 from the germline V gene are SGDLS and YYNGEE. The CDR3 is made up of 13 amino acids.